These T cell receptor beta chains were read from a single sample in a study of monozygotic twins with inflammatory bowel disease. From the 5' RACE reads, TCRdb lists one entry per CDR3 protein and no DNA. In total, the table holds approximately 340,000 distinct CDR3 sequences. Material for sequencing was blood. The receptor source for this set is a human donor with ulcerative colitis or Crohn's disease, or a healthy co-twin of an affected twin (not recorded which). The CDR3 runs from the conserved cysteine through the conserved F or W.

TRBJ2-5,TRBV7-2,CASSPGTPRPQETQYF
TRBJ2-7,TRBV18,CASSDVGQGAYEQYF
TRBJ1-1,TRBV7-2,CASSPEGDMNTEAFF
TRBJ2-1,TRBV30,CAWSVRFGQGMGNEQFF
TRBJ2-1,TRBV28,CASSLSGAREKFF
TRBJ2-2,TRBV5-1,CASSSRTSLVGAGELFF
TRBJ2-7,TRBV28,CASGTTGESYEQYF
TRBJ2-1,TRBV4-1,CASSQADSSYNEQFF
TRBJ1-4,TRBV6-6,CASGRGSLQEKLFF
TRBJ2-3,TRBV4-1,CASSQGWDPTQYF
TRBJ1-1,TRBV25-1,CASREQLNTEAFF
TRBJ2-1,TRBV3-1,CASSHPLRGGNEQFF
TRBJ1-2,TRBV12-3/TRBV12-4,CASSLRRELYGYTF
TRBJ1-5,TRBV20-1,CSANIGNQPQHF
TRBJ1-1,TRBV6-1,CASSEIRGQRAEAFF
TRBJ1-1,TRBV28,CASSFRQGTLTRTEAFF
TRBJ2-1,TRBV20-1,CSARRKAGTYNEQFF